The next 8 T cell receptor beta chains were all read from a single sample in a study of T cell responses to AZD1222 COVID-19 vaccine. The table came from immunoSEQ multiplex PCR; TCRdb's copy has only in-frame clones and leaves some out. The sample shows under 95,000 clones, 85% to 90% of them seen only once. The sample here was peripheral blood, taken 28 days after the second AZD1222 dose. These receptors all stem from an adult who received the AZD1222 COVID-19 vaccine.

This chain connects TRBV18 to TRBJ1-6, with D possibly TRBD1 on 5 matching bases. V lost 3 bases, J lost 14 bases, and 11 bases lay in between. Germline loops: CDR1 KGHSH, CDR2 LQKENI. The CDR3 spans 12 residues. CDR3 sequence reads: CASSPALGALHF. CDR3 DNA: TGTGCCAGCTCACCGGCTCTGGGGGCCCTCCACTTT.

The chain recombines TRBV6-2 or TRBV6-3 with TRBJ2-7; D unclear. The CDR3 length is 11 residues. Germline CDR1 MNHEY, CDR2 SVGEGT. The V end lost 2 bases, the J end lost 5 bases, and 4 bases lay between the germline ends. CDR3 bases: TGTGCCAGCAGTTACCACCACGAGCAGTACTTC. It is translated as CASSYHHEQYF.

This clone came up a few times. The rearrangement links TRBV5-1 to TRBJ1-1; TRBD1 matches 7 bases. The V gene end was trimmed by 2 bases and the J gene end by 6 bases; junction bases not matched to a gene: 4. CDR1 SGHRS and CDR2 YFSETQ come from the germline V gene. The CDR3 contains 13 residues. CDR3 bases: TGCGCCAGCAGCTTAGGGGGCGCCCCTGAAGCTTTCTTT. It is translated as CASSLGGAPEAFF.

The CDR3 coding sequence is TGTGCCAGCAGTCCGTCCGGGACAGATGGCTACACCTTC. It codes for CASSPSGTDGYTF. The chain recombines TRBV13 with TRBJ1-2; 7 positions match TRBD1. Germline V CDR1 and CDR2: PRHDT, FYEKMQ (reference sequence). J was trimmed by 6 bases and V by 6 bases; bases with no gene match: 7. This CDR3 is built from 13 residues.

The CDR3 spells CASRLKTGKLFF. The CDR3 DNA sequence: TGTGCAAGTCGCTTAAAGACGGGAAAACTGTTTTTT. This rearrangement joins TRBV12-2 to TRBJ1-4. TRBV12-2 is deemed a pseudogene. The CDR3 has 12 residues.

The genes are TRBV5-4 and TRBJ1-1, with no clear D. Germline CDR1 is SGHNT and CDR2 is YYREEE (reference sequence). V was pared by 7 bases and J by 1 base, with 14 bases between. The CDR3 runs to 14 residues. CDR3 coding DNA: TGTGCCAGCCGAGCGAAAGATCCGAACACTGAAGCTTTCTTT. Its protein is CASRAKDPNTEAFF.

In DNA, the CDR3 is TGTGCCAGCAGTTTATCGAAGGGTTACGAGCAGTACTTC. It yields the protein CASSLSKGYEQYF. The chain employs TRBV27 and TRBJ2-7; D is uncertain. The length of the CDR3 is 13 residues. With 0 bases removed from V and 4 bases from J, the gap between germline ends came to 7 bases. The germline CDR1 and CDR2 sequences are MNHEY and SMNVEV (reference sequence).

The chain recombines TRBV24-1 with TRBJ2-2, with a possible D match to TRBD1 (6 bases). V lost 4 bases and J 0 bases, leaving 14 bases between the germline ends. The CDR3 loop spans 17 amino acids. CDR1 and CDR2 (germline): KGHDR, SFDVKD. Here the CDR3 reads CATSDPRGGSNTGELFF. DNA for the CDR3: TGTGCCACCAGTGACCCTCGAGGGGGATCGAACACCGGGGAGCTGTTTTTT.